This T cell receptor beta chain was identified during a study of blood T cells in healthy people across ages. A word on this clonotype: The antigen is unknown.

V lost 4 bases and J 5 bases, leaving 14 bases between the germline ends. Germline loops: CDR1 SGHRS, CDR2 YFSETQ. The CDR3 is 14 residues long. Overall study results and limits: Because sorting was not performed, PBMCs prevented conclusive naive versus antigen-experienced comparison. Versus aged donors, long-lived donors had higher diversity and more naive CD4+ cells. Estimated diversity, derived from one million T cells, was regarded as an underestimate.

Using a J-beta primer mix together with a sample-barcoded 5' primer, a second PCR was run for about 6 to 12 cycles. TCRdb re-derived calls from the 5' RACE reads in MiXCR, one entry per CDR3 protein. The sample consists of about 1 million distinct CDR3 sequences, under 55% of them appearing once. The rearrangement links TRBV5-1 to TRBJ2-3; TRBD1 might be the D (5 bases). The sequence was collected from an older woman in good health. The specimen sequenced was blood. The CDR3 reads CASSVVDRRDTQYF. As DNA, the CDR3 is TGCGCCAGCAGCGTGGTAGACAGAAGAGATACGCAGTATTTT.